The 17 T cell receptor beta chains below were found in one sample sequenced in a study of shared clonotypes between healthy human individuals (dated by TCRdb to 2018 to 2021). CD8 naive samples were obtained by positive selection for CCR7 among CD45RO-negative cells, yielding a CD45RA+CCR7+ population from which TemRA cells were excluded. Library prep was done by the immunoSEQ multiplex PCR assay. This immuneACCESS table, as held by TCRdb, lists in-frame sequences with V and J called but not all clones. Of the missing ones, under half trace to an unresolved V gene in checked studies; the others have no known cause. Counted in this sample were about 2 million clones; about 95% of them appeared once. Around 1.1% of the sample rests with the top ten. Sequenced sample: naive CD8+ T cells sorted from blood. The label giving this sample's cell subset or site can be read as: CD45RA+CCR7+. The receptors were sampled from a man between 18 and 29 years old in good health.

V and J are TRBV4-1 and TRBJ1-5, with 7 bases fitting TRBD1. V lost 7 bases, J lost 2 bases, and 8 bases stayed unmatched. Germline assignment: CDR1 MGHRA and CDR2 YSYEKL. This CDR3 is built from 15 residues. The CDR3 here is CASKEGAYGNQPQHF. CDR3 nucleotide sequence: TGCGCCAGCAAAGAGGGGGCTTACGGCAATCAGCCCCAGCATTTT.

This sequence joins TRBV4-3 and TRBJ1-2; 11 positions match TRBD1. CDR1 and CDR2 from the germline V gene are LGHNA and YSLEER. The V and J ends lost 3 bases and 2 bases, in that order; junction bases with no gene match: 2. This CDR3 is 15 amino acids long. The CDR3 bases are TGCGCCAGCAGCCAGGACAGGGGGCGAAACTATGGCTACACCTTC. Amino acids: CASSQDRGRNYGYTF.

The J gene is TRBJ1-1, the V gene TRBV4-1, with D possibly matching TRBD1 (5 bases). The CDR3 contains 13 residues. Trimming removed 5 bases at V and 6 bases at J, with 13 bases between. CDR1 and CDR2 from the germline V gene are MGHRA and YSYEKL. CDR3 DNA: TGCGCCAGCAGCGGGAGGGGTTTCTCTGAAGCTTTCTTT. Translated, it gives CASSGRGFSEAFF.

The CDR3 region has the DNA TGTGCCAGCAGCTTAGGTTCGTTGGGGGAAGCTTTCTTT. This encodes CASSLGSLGEAFF. The chain couples TRBV7-8 to TRBJ1-1; D remains unclear. V shed 1 base and J shed 8 bases, with 11 bases lying between them. Germline CDR1 is SGHVS and CDR2 is FQNEAQ. This CDR3 is 13 amino acids long.

The rearrangement links TRBV18 to TRBJ2-1; D ambiguous. Germline CDR1 reads KGHSH; CDR2 reads LQKENI. Trimming stripped 1 base from V and 0 bases from J, with 10 bases between. This CDR3 region has 16 residues. The CDR3 spells CASSPLPDPSYNEQFF. CDR3 nucleotide sequence: TGTGCCAGCTCACCACTCCCGGACCCCTCCTACAATGAGCAGTTCTTC.

This chain connects TRBV7-6 to TRBJ2-2; D is ambiguous. V lost 1 base and J lost 2, with 8 bases in between. The length of the CDR3 is 15 residues. Germline values: CDR1 SGHVS, CDR2 FNYEAQ. The CDR3 region has the DNA TGTGCCAGCAGCTTAGACGGCTTCAACACCGGGGAGCTGTTTTTT. Protein product: CASSLDGFNTGELFF.

J is TRBJ1-5 and V is TRBV28, with 7 bases identical to TRBD1. Germline loops: CDR1 MDHEN, CDR2 SYDVKM. This CDR3 has 15 amino acids. Germline trimming cut 8 bases from V and 2 bases from J; bases unmatched to any gene: 9. This chain's CDR3 is CASAPTGLGNQPQHF. DNA for the CDR3: TGTGCCAGCGCTCCGACAGGGCTTGGCAATCAGCCCCAGCATTTT.

The chain is built from TRBV5-3 and TRBJ2-7; TRBD2 matches 8 bases. TRBV5-3 is an ORF, with its function uncertain. V lost 7 bases to trimming and J lost 7 bases; unmatched junction nucleotides: 13. The CDR3 is 14 amino acids. CDR3 bases: TGTGCCAGACTCGGAACGGGAGGGCCCAATGAGCAGTACTTC. Translating gives CARLGTGGPNEQYF.

The V gene is TRBV27, the J gene TRBJ2-7, with D hard to call. CDR1 MNHEY and CDR2 SMNVEV come from the germline V gene (reference sequence). The CDR3 totals 12 residues. V was clipped by 1 base and J by 3 bases, with 4 bases between them. The CDR3 nucleotides are TGTGCCAGCAGTTTATACGGCTACGAGCAGTACTTC. This translates into CASSLYGYEQYF.

The chain employs TRBV4-1 and TRBJ2-7, with D possibly TRBD2 on 6 matching bases. The CDR3 has 21 residues. V was shortened by 3 bases and J by 1 base, with 31 bases between the two germline ends. Per germline, CDR1 MGHRA and CDR2 YSYEKL. CDR3 nucleotide sequence: TGCGCCAGCAGCCATCCCCCGGCGGGGCTAGCTAAAATCTATCCTTCCTACGAGCAGTACTTC. Translation gives CASSHPPAGLAKIYPSYEQYF.

The rearrangement uses TRBV9 and TRBJ2-1, with D perhaps matching TRBD1 or TRBD2 (6 bases each). Trimming left V 0 bases short and J 5 bases short, with 12 bases between. CDR1 and CDR2 (germline): SGDLS, YYNGEE. The CDR3 has 15 amino acids. The CDR3 spells CASSVAGAKHNEQFF. CDR3 sequence (DNA): TGTGCCAGCAGCGTAGCGGGGGCCAAACACAATGAGCAGTTCTTC.

The chain combines TRBV27 with TRBJ1-2; 8 nucleotides line up with TRBD1. The CDR3 covers 14 residues. Losses at the gene ends were 5 bases for V and 3 bases for J; bases not matched to a gene: 5. CDR1 is MNHEY, CDR2 SMNVEV, per germline (reference sequence). The CDR3 here is CASSPWTGYYGYTF. The CDR3 DNA sequence: TGTGCCAGCAGTCCGTGGACAGGGTACTATGGCTACACCTTC.

The count of this clone is one. This chain joins TRBV7-6 and TRBJ1-6, with 8 bases lining up with TRBD1. Germline V gene lookup returns CDR1 SGHVS and CDR2 FNYEAQ. This CDR3 has 12 residues. V was pared by 4 bases and J by 10 bases, with 0 bases of the junction left unmatched. DNA for the CDR3: TGTGCCAGCAGCTCAGGGGGCTCACCCCTCCACTTT. Its protein is CASSSGGSPLHF. The full variable domain, its missing parts supplied by reference TRBV7-6 and TRBJ1-6, is GAGVSQSPRYKVTKRGQDVALRCDPISGHVSLYWYRQALGQGPEFLTYFNYEAQQDKSGLPNDRFSAERPEGSISTLTIQRTEQRDSAMYRCASSSGGSPLHFGNGTRLTVT.

This chain joins TRBV5-4 and TRBJ1-6; possibly TRBD1 for D (5 bases). This CDR3 has 14 amino acids. The germline V gene has CDR1 SGHNT and CDR2 YYREEE (reference sequence). The germline V and J ends were trimmed by 0 bases and 7 bases, with 8 bases remaining between them. This chain's CDR3 is CASSLDRSNSPLHF. The CDR3 nucleotides are TGTGCCAGCAGCTTGGACAGGAGCAATTCACCCCTCCACTTT.

The V call is TRBV6-7, the J call TRBJ2-6; D remains ambiguous. TRBV6-7 carries the ORF label, with uncertain function. This CDR3 has 19 residues. Deletions cut 4 bases from V and 4 bases from J, with 23 bases between. The CDR3 loop is CASSSWHRSIPAGANVLTF. The CDR3 DNA follows: TGTGCCAGCAGTTCCTGGCATCGTTCGATTCCGGCGGGGGCCAACGTCCTGACTTTC.

The chain joins TRBV10-1 to TRBJ2-1; 7 nucleotides align to TRBD2. The CDR3 loop spans 13 amino acids. The V gene's germline CDR1 is WNHNN and CDR2 SYGVQD (reference sequence). Trimming at V came to 8 bases and at J to 0 bases, leaving 1 base not matched to a gene. The CDR3 DNA follows: TGCGCCAGCGGGGACTACTCCTACAATGAGCAGTTCTTC. Residues: CASGDYSYNEQFF.

This chain links TRBV2 with TRBJ2-3; 12 bases are a match to TRBD2. Germline CDR1 and CDR2: SNHLY and FYNNEI. CDR3 length: 13 amino acids. Trimming cost V 8 bases and J 5 bases; bases outside gene matches: 2. In DNA, the CDR3 is TGTGCCAGCGCTAGCGGGGGGGAAGATACGCAGTATTTT. Protein sequence: CASASGGEDTQYF.